This is a list of T cell receptor beta chains from one sample in a study of patients and donors after allogeneic stem cell transplantation. TCRdb ran MiXCR on the RT-PCR reads and lists one entry per CDR3 protein. The data show around 90,000 distinct CDR3 sequences, about 48% seen once. The source material was blood, either unsorted or a sorted T cell fraction (not recorded which). The receptors were sampled from a human donor who was either an allogeneic HSCT recipient or a stem cell or donor lymphocyte infusion donor (not recorded which). It is not recorded whose cells these are; they may come from a transplant donor. Each CDR3 is given with its conserved first and last residue. The D gene is left open where the match is weak.

CDR3,V,D
CASCRMGTNEKLFF,TRBV7-2,NA
CSARDSRSNSPLHF,TRBV20-1,NA
CATSRLGQEIPYF,TRBV15,TRBD1
CASRPAPLYEKLFF,TRBV12-3/TRBV12-4,NA
CAWSLQVAEAFF,TRBV30,NA
CASSRAAGNRLQETQYF,TRBV27,NA
CAWSQDRVGELFF,TRBV30,NA
CASSPYSGTLYEQYF,TRBV5-1,NA
CSVGRTEEAPYF,TRBV29-1,NA
CASSQRAGYGYTF,TRBV7-9,NA
CASSYSSGWSGNTIYF,TRBV6-5,NA
CSVAGRTATNEKLFF,TRBV29-1,NA
CASSPPNTPLHF,TRBV28,NA
CSASGPGLKSYEQFF,TRBV20-1,NA
CASTIGSGNYGYTF,TRBV5-1,NA
CASSRPGLAGVGEQFF,TRBV14,TRBD2
CASSQDLLGGNEQFF,TRBV4-3,TRBD2
CSARTASYEQYF,TRBV29-1,NA
CASRRDSPQPQHF,TRBV12-3/TRBV12-4,TRBD1
CASSQETGRALFF,TRBV14,NA
CSAPTMRVNTEAFF,TRBV20-1,NA
CASSQGSSNQPQHF,TRBV4-2,NA
CASSQPQGLTEAFF,TRBV2,NA
CASSSPTVYGYTF,TRBV12-3/TRBV12-4,NA
CASSYSQGIGEAFF,TRBV6-2/TRBV6-3,TRBD1
CASRSSGTGDEKLFF,TRBV5-1,TRBD1
CSAGQGRRNQPQHF,TRBV20-1,TRBD1
CASSEGQNTEAFF,TRBV5-1,NA
CATSRDLYTPFPPGGNQPQHF,TRBV15,NA
CASSFLGPPPTDTQYF,TRBV5-6,NA
CASSAGTGREVNQPQHF,TRBV28,TRBD1